These T cell receptor beta chains were read from a single sample in a study of blood T cell repertoires in COVID-19. Repertoires were generated with immunoSEQ multiplex PCR, while TCRdb's copy carries only in-frame clones and drops some. Here the sample spans about 120,000 clones, about 80% being singletons. Sequencing used peripheral blood. Every receptor here comes from a man aged 70 or older with active or convalescent COVID-19. The CDR3 runs from the conserved cysteine through the conserved F or W. D genes are given only for firm matches. Part of the rows lack a size; the others show once, few, many or a class for expanded clones.

clone_size d_call j_call cdr3_length v_call cdr3_nt cdr3_aa
NA TRBD1 TRBJ1-1 13 TRBV19 TGTGCCAGTAGAGGGGACAGGGGCACTGAAGCTTTCTTT CASRGDRGTEAFF
NA TRBD1 TRBJ1-1 17 TRBV11-2 TGTGCCAGCAGCTCTTACAGGGGGCGCGGCGGGGAAACTGAAGCTTTCTTT CASSSYRGRGGETEAFF
once NA TRBJ1-2 12 TRBV2 TGTGCCAGCAGTGAAGCGGGAGAAGGCTGCACCTTC CASSEAGEGCTF
NA NA TRBJ1-1 16 TRBV4-3 TGCGCCAGCAGCCAAGATATGGCAGGCCGGGGCACTGAAGCTTTCTTT CASSQDMAGRGTEAFF
NA TRBD1 TRBJ1-1 13 TRBV29-1 TGCAGCGCAAGGACAGGGGGCGTCTTGGAAGCTTTCTTT CSARTGGVLEAFF
NA TRBD2 TRBJ2-1 15 TRBV6-2/TRBV6-3 TGTGCCAGCAGTTCAACTAGCGGGGCCTACAATGAGCAGTTCTTC CASSSTSGAYNEQFF
NA NA TRBJ2-5 17 TRBV7-7 TGTGCTAGCAGCTTAGACTTCAAGGCCGGGGTCCAAGAGACCCAGTACTTC CASSLDFKAGVQETQYF
NA TRBD2 TRBJ2-7 14 TRBV6-5 TGTGCCAGCGGTAGGACTAGCGGAGCTTACGAGCAGTACTTC CASGRTSGAYEQYF
NA NA TRBJ2-7 13 TRBV11-3 TGTGCCAGCAGCACAGGGCCCTCCTACGAGCAGTACTTC CASSTGPSYEQYF
NA NA TRBJ1-3 13 TRBV28 TGTGCCAGCTATACCGGTCCTGGAAACACCATATATTTT CASYTGPGNTIYF
NA NA TRBJ1-2 15 TRBV5-1 TGCGCCAGCAGCACCGGGGGGGACTTTGGCTATGGCTACACCTTC CASSTGGDFGYGYTF